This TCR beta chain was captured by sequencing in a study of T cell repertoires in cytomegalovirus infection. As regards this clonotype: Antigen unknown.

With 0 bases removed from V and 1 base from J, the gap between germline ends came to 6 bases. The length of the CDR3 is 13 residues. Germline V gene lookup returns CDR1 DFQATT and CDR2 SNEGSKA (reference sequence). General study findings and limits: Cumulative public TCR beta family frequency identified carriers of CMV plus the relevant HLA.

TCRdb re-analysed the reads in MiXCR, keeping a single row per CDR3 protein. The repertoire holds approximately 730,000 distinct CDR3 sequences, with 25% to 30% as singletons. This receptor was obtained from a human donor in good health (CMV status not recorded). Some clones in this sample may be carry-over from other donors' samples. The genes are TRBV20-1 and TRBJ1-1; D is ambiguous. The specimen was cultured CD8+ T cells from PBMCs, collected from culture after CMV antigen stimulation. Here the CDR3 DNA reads TGCAGTGCTAGAGATCGGGCGAACACTGAAGCTTTCTTT. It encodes CSARDRANTEAFF.